Each of the 11 T cell receptor beta chains below was sequenced from the same sample in a study of molecular identifiers for immune sequencing clone quantification. Via MiXCR, TCRdb re-called the PCR reads, giving one row per CDR3 protein. This sample has approximately 630,000 distinct CDR3 sequences, with approximately 24% found just once. The sequenced sample consisted of naive CD8+ T cells from blood, with Jurkat cell RNA spiked in. Specified subset: FACS-sorted CD8+CD4-CCR7+CD45RA+ naive T cells. These receptors were taken from a human donor in good health. Some libraries in this study had Jurkat cell RNA spiked in.

This clonotype was counted at least ten times. The chain recombines TRBV20-1 with TRBJ2-3; D is tentatively TRBD1 or TRBD2 (5 bases each). CDR3 size: 15 residues. The germline CDR1 and CDR2 sequences are DFQATT and SNEGSKA (reference sequence). Trimming took off 0 bases at V and 7 bases at J, with 17 bases between the two ends. CDR3 in amino acids: CSARDVRGQLNTQYF. CDR3 DNA: TGCAGTGCTAGAGATGTCCGGGGCCAGTTAAATACGCAGTATTTT.

The J gene is TRBJ2-5, the V gene TRBV28; 11 bases match TRBD1. The CDR3 is made up of 23 amino acids. Unmatched junction bases numbered 27, after V lost 4 bases and J lost 2 bases. CDR1 is MDHEN and CDR2 is SYDVKM in the germline V gene. CDR3 in amino acids: CASSSPGQGANAGGLLPQETQYF. The CDR3 DNA follows: TGTGCCAGCAGTTCCCCTGGACAGGGGGCGAATGCGGGAGGACTCCTCCCTCAAGAGACCCAGTACTTC.

About this clonotype itself: Being one base from a much bigger clone, this may be a read error. V is TRBV7-9 and J is TRBJ2-7, with a weak D call TRBD1 (5 bases). Germline V gene sequence: CDR1 SEHNR, CDR2 FQNEAQ (reference sequence). The CDR3 spans 14 residues. The V and J ends lost 5 bases and 6 bases respectively, with 17 bases between them. The CDR3 sequence is CASSRETAWSEQYF. The CDR3 coding sequence is TGTGCCAGCAGCCGCGAGACAGCCTGGAGCGAGCAGTACTTC.

The sample holds one count of this clonotype. A much larger clone lies a single base off, so this may be a read error. V gene TRBV20-1 combines with J gene TRBJ1-1, with D possibly matching TRBD1 (5 bases). The V gene lost 0 bases and the J gene lost 8 bases, with 13 bases spanning the gap. Germline V lookup: CDR1 DFQATT, CDR2 SNEGSKA (reference sequence). CDR3 length: 13 amino acids. As DNA, the CDR3 is TGCAGTGCTAGAGAAATCAGACAGCTCGAAGCTTTCTTT. Its translation is CSAREIRQLEAFF.

This clonotype was picked up many times. The gene calls are TRBV5-4 and TRBJ1-2; D is unresolved. Germline CDR1 is SGHNT and CDR2 is YYREEE (reference sequence). The CDR3 runs 12 residues. The ends were cut back, 0 bases at V and 6 bases at J, with 6 bases in the middle. The CDR3 DNA is TGTGCCAGCAGCTTGGAAGAAAATGGCTACACCTTC. Translated, it gives CASSLEENGYTF.

The chain has TRBV7-9 and TRBJ2-7; 10 bases line up with TRBD1. Unmatched junction bases numbered 4, after V lost 5 bases and J lost 6 bases. The germline CDR1 and CDR2 sequences are SEHNR and FQNEAQ (reference sequence). The CDR3 contains 13 residues. The CDR3 loop is CASSGTGEGEQYF. In DNA form, the CDR3 reads TGTGCCAGCAGCGGGACAGGGGAGGGCGAGCAGTACTTC.

As for this clonotype: A much larger clone differs from this one at a single base, so this may be a read error. The J gene is TRBJ2-3, the V gene TRBV19; D possibly corresponds to TRBD1 (6 bases). The CDR3 sequence is 15 residues long. Germline V gene lookup returns CDR1 LNHDA and CDR2 SQIVND (reference sequence). CDR3 bases: TGTGCCAGTGGTATTATGACAGGAGGCACAGATACGCAGTATTTT. Its protein is CASGIMTGGTDTQYF.

V is TRBV9 and J is TRBJ2-3, with 11 bases that match TRBD1. Per germline, CDR1 SGDLS and CDR2 YYNGEE. Losses at the gene ends were 0 bases for V and 7 bases for J; bases not matched to a gene: 7. The CDR3 consists of 16 residues. CDR3: CASSVGGTGGPNTQYF. The DNA of the CDR3 is TGTGCCAGCAGCGTAGGCGGGACAGGGGGGCCAAATACGCAGTATTTT.

This clonotype has a count of ten or more. The gene calls are TRBV27 and TRBJ1-1; D perhaps matches TRBD1 (5 bases). CDR1 and CDR2 from the germline V gene are MNHEY and SMNVEV (reference sequence). V lost 6 bases and J lost 4, with 15 bases in between. The CDR3 has 14 amino acids. The CDR3 region has the DNA TGTGCCAGCAGCTTGGGCGGGGCAGGCACTGAAGCTTTCTTT. Encoded protein: CASSLGGAGTEAFF.

A few counts support this clonotype. This chain uses TRBV4-1 with TRBJ2-1; no clear D gene. Between the trimmed V and J ends, which lost 3 bases and 0 bases, there was a span of 9 bases. Germline V gene data show CDR1 as MGHRA and CDR2 as YSYEKL. The CDR3 covers 15 residues. The CDR3 sequence is CASSQAPDSYNEQFF. For the CDR3, the DNA is TGCGCCAGCAGCCAGGCCCCCGACTCCTACAATGAGCAGTTCTTC.

This clonotype was counted a few times. This chain joins TRBV5-6 and TRBJ2-3, with D possibly being TRBD1 (5 bases). V was cut by 2 bases and J by 2 bases, with 12 bases left in between. Germline V CDR1 and CDR2: SGHDT, YYEEEE. This CDR3 is built from 15 residues. CDR3 region: CASSFPPTDTDTQYF. The CDR3, as DNA: TGTGCCAGCAGCTTTCCGCCGACAGACACAGATACGCAGTATTTT.